The rows below give T cell receptor beta chains drawn from one sample of a study of TIL therapy for anti-PD-1-resistant metastatic lung cancer. Sequencing was performed with immunoSEQ multiplex PCR; in TCRdb, only in-frame clones are kept and a portion is missing. The sample gives about 52,000 clones, approximately 79% of which show up once; 4.5% to 5.5% is in the top ten. The sequencing used blood, collected at baseline. The receptors here all came from a woman aged 30-85 years with non-small cell lung cancer. CDR3s include the opening cysteine and the closing phenylalanine or tryptophan.

j_call v_call cdr3_aa
TRBJ1-2 TRBV27 CASSLQGTAANYGYTF
TRBJ2-7 TRBV4-3 CASSQAGYPSEQYF
TRBJ1-2 TRBV7-9 CASSLDRDRGLVGYTF
TRBJ2-7 TRBV30 CAWKLTSGNISYEQYF
TRBJ2-2 TRBV5-1 CASSQQVTGELFF
TRBJ1-1 TRBV28 CASSSGQGWTNTEAFF
TRBJ2-2 TRBV9 CASSVLSDTGELFF
TRBJ2-3 TRBV5-1 CASSSLPQDTDTQYF
TRBJ2-7 TRBV19 CASSSGTGHYEQYF
TRBJ2-6 TRBV5-1 CASSGTGKPGANVLTF